This T cell receptor (beta chain) derives from a study of T cell responses to AZD1222 COVID-19 vaccine. About this clone: Antigen: not known.

Data came from immunoSEQ multiplex PCR; TCRdb stores just in-frame clones and leaves some out. The table has about 120,000 clones, about 89% seen once. Study-wide findings and caveats: The study found Spike-specific TCR breadth and depth rose after two AZD1222 doses. No repertoire was sampled before or during the peak T cell response, only after it. Seropositive status at baseline applied to only 6 or 7 AZD1222 recipients. The reported proportion of spike-specific TCRs targeting unmutated variant regions was nearly half.

Germline CDR1 reads GTSNPN; CDR2 reads SVGIG (reference sequence). Trimming shortened V by 4 bases and J by 4 bases, and 10 bases separated the two germline ends. This CDR3 is 12 amino acids long. The sequenced sample was peripheral blood, obtained on day 0 of MenACWY control vaccination. The chain is built from TRBV30 and TRBJ1-1; no firm D call. The origin of this receptor is an adult in good health. Here the CDR3 reads CAWINSGTEAFF. In DNA, the CDR3 is TGTGCCTGGATTAACAGCGGCACTGAAGCTTTCTTT.